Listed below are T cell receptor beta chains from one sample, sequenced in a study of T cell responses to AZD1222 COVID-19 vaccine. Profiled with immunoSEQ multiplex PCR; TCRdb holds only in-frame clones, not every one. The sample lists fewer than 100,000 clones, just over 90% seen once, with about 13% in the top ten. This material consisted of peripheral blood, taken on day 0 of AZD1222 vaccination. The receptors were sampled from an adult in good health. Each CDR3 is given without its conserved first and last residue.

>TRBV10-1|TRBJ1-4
ASSDGLEREKLF
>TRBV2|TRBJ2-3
ASKSVAVSTDTQY
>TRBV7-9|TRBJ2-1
ASSLAGNVGWQF
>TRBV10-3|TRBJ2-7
AISAGAGGEEQY
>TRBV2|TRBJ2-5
ASSSLGQETQY
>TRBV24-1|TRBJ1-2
ATSDSRGQGFDYGYT
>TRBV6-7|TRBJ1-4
ASSPSYRTGEGEKLF
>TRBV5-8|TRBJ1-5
ASSLGTESGQPQH
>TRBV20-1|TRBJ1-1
SVLDRPQAF
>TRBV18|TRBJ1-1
ASSPPAGLNTEAF
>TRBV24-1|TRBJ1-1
ATSERLEEYTEAF
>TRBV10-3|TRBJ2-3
AISESEAGASSTDTQY
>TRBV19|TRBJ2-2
ASRDRGNTGELF
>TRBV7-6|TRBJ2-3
ASSAWAVTTDTQY
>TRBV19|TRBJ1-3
ASSIGNGQQY
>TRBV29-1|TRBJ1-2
SVGESYGYT
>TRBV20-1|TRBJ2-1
KGTGGNEQF
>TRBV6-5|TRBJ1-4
ASSYSRDRREKLF
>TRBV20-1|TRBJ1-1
SAEGTGWAF
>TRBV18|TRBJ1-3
ASSPVVGGQSGNTIY
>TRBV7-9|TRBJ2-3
ASSPDVITDTQY
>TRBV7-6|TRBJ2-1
ASSLGLAGSNEQF
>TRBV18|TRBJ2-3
ASSPARASTDTQY
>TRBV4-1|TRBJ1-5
ASSREQGRGQPQH
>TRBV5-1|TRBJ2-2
ASSISTGINTGELF
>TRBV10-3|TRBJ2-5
AISDYPFGQGQETQY
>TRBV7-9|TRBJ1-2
ASSLVRPSYGYT
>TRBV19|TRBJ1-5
ATTQQNSNQPQH
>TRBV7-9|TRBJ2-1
ASAGLAGRNEQF
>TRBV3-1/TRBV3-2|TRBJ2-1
ASSPGLAGGREQF
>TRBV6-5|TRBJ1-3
ASSYQDRVAGNTIY
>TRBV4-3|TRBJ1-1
ASSQAHSGMVGRNTEAF
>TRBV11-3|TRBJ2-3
ASSLQSSLSTQY
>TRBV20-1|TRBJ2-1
SASSGIYNEQF
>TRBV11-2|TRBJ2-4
ASSLAGGRDTSH
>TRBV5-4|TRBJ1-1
ASNFQGGLAF
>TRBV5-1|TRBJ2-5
ASSQVGGTETQY
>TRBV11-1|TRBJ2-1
ASSLGGGLYNEQF
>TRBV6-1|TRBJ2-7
ASSDGQSYEQY
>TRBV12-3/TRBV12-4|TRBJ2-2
ASSGVLAGELF
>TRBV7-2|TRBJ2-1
ASSLKDIGSSYNEQF
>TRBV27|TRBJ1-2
ASSLSTHRGYT
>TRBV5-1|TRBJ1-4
ASRKQATNEKLF
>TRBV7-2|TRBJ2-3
ASSPSGSTDTQY
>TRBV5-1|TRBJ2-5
ASSSEVGVPTQY
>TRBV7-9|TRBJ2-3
ASSSTDTQY
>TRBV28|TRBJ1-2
ASSPHRTGGWYGYT
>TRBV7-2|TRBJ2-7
ASSAASGGKGSYEQY
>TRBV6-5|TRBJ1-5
ASSYSDSYQPQH
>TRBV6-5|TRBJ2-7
ASSYVGQEYEQY
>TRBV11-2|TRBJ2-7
ASSLASLYEQY
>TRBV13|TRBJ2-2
ASSRTSGGNTGELF